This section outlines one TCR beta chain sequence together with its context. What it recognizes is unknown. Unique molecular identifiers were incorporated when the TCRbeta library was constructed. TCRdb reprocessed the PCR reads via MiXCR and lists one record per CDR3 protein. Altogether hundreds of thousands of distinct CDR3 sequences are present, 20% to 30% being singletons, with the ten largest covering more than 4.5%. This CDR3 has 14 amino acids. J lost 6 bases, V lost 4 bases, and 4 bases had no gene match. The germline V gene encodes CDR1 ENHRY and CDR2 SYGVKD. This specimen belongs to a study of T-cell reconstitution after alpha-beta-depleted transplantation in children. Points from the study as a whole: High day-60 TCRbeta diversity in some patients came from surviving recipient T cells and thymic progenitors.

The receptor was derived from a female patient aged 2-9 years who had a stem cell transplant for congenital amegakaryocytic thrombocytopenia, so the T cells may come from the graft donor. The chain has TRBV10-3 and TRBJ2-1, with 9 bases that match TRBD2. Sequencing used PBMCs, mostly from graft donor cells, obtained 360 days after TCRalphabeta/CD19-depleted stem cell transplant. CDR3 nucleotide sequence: TGTGCCATCAGTGGACTAGCGGAGGTCAATGAGCAGTTCTTC. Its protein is CAISGLAEVNEQFF.